The T cell receptor beta chain described here comes from a study of T cell responses to AZD1222 COVID-19 vaccine. Second-dose timings of about 4 or about 12 weeks were pooled. Using immunoSEQ multiplex PCR, the repertoire was profiled, and TCRdb retains in-frame clones only, with some absent. The table has about 84,000 clones, 80% to 90% seen once. Study outcomes and limitations: The study found Spike-specific TCR breadth and depth rose after two AZD1222 doses.

This clone was seen a few times. The antigen is unknown. Germline V lookup: CDR1 LNHDA, CDR2 SQIVND (reference sequence). Between the trimmed V and J ends, which lost 5 bases and 11 bases, there was a span of 36 bases. CDR3 length: 19 residues. The chain couples TRBV19 to TRBJ1-1, with D possibly being TRBD1 (5 bases). This sequence was found in an adult who received the AZD1222 COVID-19 vaccine. The material was peripheral blood, obtained 28 days after the second AZD1222 dose. The CDR3 DNA sequence: TGTGCCAGTAGTCTCTCGTCCCCCTACGGGACCCATCCCAGTCTTACGGCTTTCTTT. Amino acid sequence: CASSLSSPYGTHPSLTAFF. Complete variable domain (other parts from reference TRBV19 and TRBJ1-1): DGGITQSPKYLFRKEGQNVTLSCEQNLNHDAMYWYRQDPGQGLRLIYYSQIVNDFQKGDIAEGYSVSREKKESFPLTVTSAQKNPTAFYLCASSLSSPYGTHPSLTAFFGQGTRLTVV.